Below, 22 T cell receptor beta chains from the same sample are listed, as sequenced in a study of brain T cells in children with intractable seizures. Produced via immunoSEQ multiplex PCR; TCRdb's table is partial and in-frame only. The table lists about 340,000 clones, over 90% of them singletons, with 4.5% to 7% in the top ten. Time point specified: blood from clinic visit 5 months post-surgery; TSC patient then seizure free. Source: peripheral blood, taken roughly 5 months after surgery. These receptors were taken from a boy under two years old with tuberous sclerosis and intractable seizures.

The chain joins TRBV15 to TRBJ1-2; perhaps TRBD1 as D (6 bases). This CDR3 spans 13 amino acids. The germline CDR1 and CDR2 sequences are LNHNV and YYDKDF (reference sequence). With 4 bases removed from V and 5 bases from J, the gap between germline ends came to 11 bases. In DNA form, the CDR3 reads TGTGCCACCAGCATCGGACAGCTATATGGCTACACCTTC. This sequence encodes CATSIGQLYGYTF.

J is TRBJ1-1 and V is TRBV7-9; TRBD1 aligns across 8 bases. After removal of 5 bases from V and 7 bases from J, the junction contained 6 bases not matched to a gene. Germline lookup yields CDR1 SEHNR and CDR2 FQNEAQ (reference sequence). This CDR3 has 13 residues. This chain's CDR3 is CASSGQGRVEAFF. As DNA, the CDR3 is TGTGCCAGCAGCGGACAGGGTCGGGTTGAAGCTTTCTTT.

The chain carries TRBV18 and TRBJ2-3, with D tentatively TRBD1 (5 bases). The V end lost 3 bases, the J end lost 4 bases, and 8 bases lay between the germline ends. CDR1 KGHSH and CDR2 LQKENI come from the germline V gene. This CDR3 has 13 amino acids. Here the CDR3 reads CASSPQGADTQYF. The CDR3 DNA reads as TGTGCCAGCTCACCCCAGGGCGCAGATACGCAGTATTTT.

The J gene is TRBJ2-1, the V gene TRBV5-4; no reliable D call. The V end lost 2 bases, the J end lost 0 bases, and 9 bases lay between the germline ends. Germline CDR1 SGHNT, CDR2 YYREEE (reference sequence). This CDR3 comprises 15 residues. CDR3 sequence reads: CASSFGGVSYNEQFF. CDR3 DNA sequence: TGTGCCAGCAGCTTCGGTGGAGTCTCCTACAATGAGCAGTTCTTC. Full variable domain (outside the CDR3, taken from reference TRBV5-4 and TRBJ2-1): ETGVTQSPTHLIKTRGQQVTLRCSSQSGHNTVSWYQQALGQGPQFIFQYYREEENGRGNFPPRFSGLQFPNYSSELNVNALELDDSALYLCASSFGGVSYNEQFFGPGTRLTVL.

This chain connects TRBV5-1 to TRBJ1-2, with D possibly matching TRBD1 (6 bases). The V and J ends lost 1 base and 2 bases respectively, with 12 bases between them. The length of the CDR3 is 15 residues. CDR1 is SGHRS, CDR2 YFSETQ, per germline. This CDR3 is CASSLLPGQNYGYTF. The CDR3 bases are TGCGCCAGCAGCTTGTTGCCCGGACAGAACTATGGCTACACCTTC.

The DNA of the CDR3 is TGTGCCAGCAGCTTAACACCGCGGACTGAAGCTTTCTTT. Amino acids: CASSLTPRTEAFF. The rearrangement joins TRBV7-3 to TRBJ1-1; D not resolved. V lost 0 bases, J lost 5 bases, and 7 bases lay in between. This CDR3 contains 13 residues. Germline V gene lookup returns CDR1 SGHTA and CDR2 FQGTGA.

The V call is TRBV19, the J call TRBJ2-1, with D uncertain. Per the germline V gene, CDR1 is LNHDA and CDR2 is SQIVND (reference sequence). Trimming left V 6 bases short and J 6 bases short, with 12 bases between. The CDR3 spans 13 residues. CDR3 residues: CASSSDLGNEQFF. The CDR3 DNA sequence: TGTGCCAGTAGCTCCGACTTGGGCAATGAGCAGTTCTTC.

The rearrangement links TRBV30 to TRBJ2-2; no reliable D call. CDR3 size: 15 residues. V was shortened by 1 base and J by 1 base, with 10 bases between the two germline ends. Germline V gives CDR1 GTSNPN, CDR2 SVGIG (reference sequence). This CDR3 reads CAWSGGLKNTGELFF. CDR3 bases: TGTGCCTGGAGTGGAGGTCTGAAGAACACCGGGGAGCTGTTTTTT.

The chain carries TRBV24-1 and TRBJ2-3; 11 nucleotides align to TRBD2. Germline assignment: CDR1 KGHDR and CDR2 SFDVKD. This CDR3 spans 18 amino acids. The J segment lost 0 bases and the V segment lost 0 bases, leaving 4 bases of the junction unmatched. The CDR3 here is CATSDLQTSGTSTDTQYF. CDR3 DNA: TGTGCCACCAGTGATTTGCAGACTAGCGGGACTAGCACAGATACGCAGTATTTT.

The J gene is TRBJ1-2, the V gene TRBV6-6; perhaps TRBD1 as D (6 bases). V was pared by 3 bases and J by 2 bases, with 13 bases between. The CDR3 spans 15 residues. Germline values: CDR1 MNHNY, CDR2 SVGAGI (reference sequence). CDR3 region: CASSYEGGRNYGYTF. CDR3 in DNA: TGTGCCAGCAGTTATGAGGGGGGGAGGAACTATGGCTACACCTTC.

The chain links TRBV10-3 to TRBJ1-1; no clear D gene. Germline values: CDR1 ENHRY, CDR2 SYGVKD. The CDR3 has 16 residues. Between the trimmed V and J ends, which lost 0 bases and 3 bases, there was a span of 14 bases. For the CDR3, the DNA is TGTGCCATCAGTGAGTCCCGGGAGCTTGGATACACTGAAGCTTTCTTT. Amino acids: CAISESRELGYTEAFF.

The chain has TRBV5-1 and TRBJ1-1; D not resolved. Germline loops: CDR1 SGHRS, CDR2 YFSETQ. The CDR3 has 14 amino acids. V was clipped by 2 bases and J by 3 bases, with 11 bases between them. The CDR3 sequence: CASSLSVKDTEAFF. The CDR3 DNA follows: TGCGCCAGCAGCTTATCAGTCAAGGACACTGAAGCTTTCTTT.

The rearrangement links TRBV27 to TRBJ2-2; tentatively, D is TRBD1 (5 bases). Per germline, CDR1 MNHEY and CDR2 SMNVEV (reference sequence). Trimming left V 6 bases short and J 3 bases short, with 8 bases between. CDR3 size: 13 residues. The CDR3 DNA reads as TGTGCCAGCAGGACAGTTCACACCGGGGAGCTGTTTTTT. Translation: CASRTVHTGELFF.

V gene TRBV24-1 combines with J gene TRBJ2-2, with 14 bases that match TRBD2. Trimming removed 5 bases from V and 3 bases from J; junction bases left unmatched: 13. The CDR3 runs 20 residues. Germline V gene sequence: CDR1 KGHDR, CDR2 SFDVKD. CDR3: CATSVGKGLAGGPYTGELFF. The CDR3 DNA reads as TGTGCCACCAGTGTTGGGAAAGGACTAGCGGGAGGCCCATACACCGGGGAGCTGTTTTTT.

The chain joins TRBV5-8 to TRBJ2-7; D call uncertain. CDR3 length equals 12 residues. CDR1 and CDR2 (germline): SGHTS, YDEGEE. V was cut by 4 bases and J by 3 bases, with 8 bases left in between. For the CDR3, the DNA is TGTGCCAGCAGCGGGTTCGGCTACGAGCAGTACTTC. It yields the protein CASSGFGYEQYF.

Only one count was recorded for this clone. The chain couples TRBV7-9 to TRBJ2-1; D remains ambiguous. This CDR3 is built from 16 residues. In germline, CDR1 is SEHNR, CDR2 FQNEAQ (reference sequence). Deletions cut 5 bases from V and 7 bases from J, with 21 bases between. The CDR3 sequence is CASSPVRHHSSNEQFF. The DNA of the CDR3 is TGTGCCAGCAGCCCCGTCCGTCATCACTCTTCAAATGAGCAGTTCTTC.

The chain uses TRBV11-2 and TRBJ2-3; D unclear. Looked up from germline, CDR1 is SGHAT and CDR2 is FQNNGV. V lost 5 bases, J lost 2 bases, and 14 bases lay in between. The CDR3 is made up of 15 amino acids. The CDR3 loop is CASSPHSSPTDTQYF. The CDR3 coding sequence is TGTGCCAGCAGCCCTCATTCGTCCCCCACAGATACGCAGTATTTT. The full variable domain, with the rest looked up from reference TRBV11-2 and TRBJ2-3, is EAGVAQSPRYKIIEKRQSVAFWCNPISGHATLYWYQQILGQGPKLLIQFQNNGVVDDSQLPKDRFSAERLKGVDSTLKIQPAKLEDSAVYLCASSPHSSPTDTQYFGPGTRLTVL.

The rearrangement links TRBV21-1 to TRBJ1-1. TRBV21-1 is described as a pseudogene. This CDR3 spans 16 amino acids. CDR3 residues: CASSKGGRQALTEAFF. CDR3 nucleotides: TGTGCCAGCAGCAAAGGTGGACGGCAGGCCCTCACTGAAGCTTTCTTT.

This rearrangement joins TRBV6-6 to TRBJ2-2, with D uncertain. Per the germline V gene, CDR1 is MNHNY and CDR2 is SVGAGI (reference sequence). V was trimmed by 6 bases and J by 6 bases, leaving 8 bases between them. This CDR3 is built from 12 residues. CDR3 loop: CASSPMPGELFF. In DNA, the CDR3 is TGTGCCAGCAGCCCCATGCCCGGGGAGCTGTTTTTT.

The chain is built from TRBV9 and TRBJ1-5, with 8 bases matching TRBD1. The CDR3 extends over 14 amino acids. Germline loops: CDR1 SGDLS, CDR2 YYNGEE. After removal of 4 bases from V and 5 bases from J, the junction contained 5 bases not matched to a gene. CDR3 sequence (DNA): TGTGCCAGCAGCCATGGGACAGGAGATCAGCCCCAGCATTTT. Translated: CASSHGTGDQPQHF.

This chain joins TRBV6-5 and TRBJ1-6; D uncertain. The V end was cut by 2 bases, the J end by 8 bases, with 16 bases between. The germline CDR1 and CDR2 sequences are MNHEY and SVGAGI. The length of the CDR3 is 16 residues. This chain's CDR3 is CASSYKGPPRDSPLHF. CDR3 nucleotide sequence: TGTGCCAGCAGTTACAAGGGCCCTCCTCGGGATTCACCCCTCCACTTT.

The chain couples TRBV4-2 to TRBJ2-7; 11 bases map to TRBD2. Germline lookup yields CDR1 LGHNA and CDR2 YNFKEQ. The CDR3 has 16 residues. Trimming at V came to 1 base and at J to 2 bases, leaving 4 bases not matched to a gene. In DNA, the CDR3 is TGTGCCAGCAGCCAAGTACTAGCGGGAGCCGCCTACGAGCAGTACTTC. Encoded protein: CASSQVLAGAAYEQYF.